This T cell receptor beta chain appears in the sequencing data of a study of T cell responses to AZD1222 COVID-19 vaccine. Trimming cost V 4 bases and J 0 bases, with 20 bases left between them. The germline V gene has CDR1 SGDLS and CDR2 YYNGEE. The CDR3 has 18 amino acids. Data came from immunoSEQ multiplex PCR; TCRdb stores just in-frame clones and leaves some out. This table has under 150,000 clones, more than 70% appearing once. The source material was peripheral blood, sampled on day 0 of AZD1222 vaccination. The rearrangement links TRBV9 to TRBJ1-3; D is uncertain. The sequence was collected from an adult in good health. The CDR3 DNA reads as TGTGCCAGCAGCCCGCACCCTAGGTCGGAGAGCTCTGGAAACACCATATATTTT. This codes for CASSPHPRSESSGNTIYF.